These 2 T cell receptor beta chains originate from one sample sequenced in a study of cytomegalovirus exposure and HLA in healthy donors. PCR was performed using 60 Vbeta and 13 Jbeta primers. Measured with immunoSEQ multiplex PCR; TCRdb has only the in-frame clones, and not every one. The sample has about 200,000 clones, 65% to 85% seen once. Sequencing was carried out using PBMCs. The receptors derive from a man younger than 35 in good health and CMV-seronegative.

This clone was observed a few times. V is TRBV7-8 and J is TRBJ2-7, with D maybe TRBD1 (6 bases). Germline V gene lookup returns CDR1 SGHVS and CDR2 FQNEAQ. V was pared by 7 bases and J by 3 bases, with 16 bases between. CDR3 length: 14 amino acids. This CDR3 is CASTKNRASYEQYF. CDR3 sequence (DNA): TGTGCCAGCACCAAAAACAGGGCCAGCTACGAGCAGTACTTC.

V is TRBV7-3 and J is TRBJ2-3, with D possibly TRBD2 on 5 matching bases. Germline CDR1 is SGHTA and CDR2 is FQGTGA. CDR3 size: 16 residues. Trimming took 5 bases from V and 11 from J, leaving 26 bases between them. This CDR3 reads CASSPDRGSFGEGQYF. The CDR3 DNA reads as TGTGCCAGCAGCCCCGATCGGGGTTCTTTCGGTGAGGGGCAGTATTTT.